The 10 T cell receptor beta chains in this list originate from one sample, sequenced in a study of regulatory T cells in long-lasting Graves disease. Time point specified: newly diagnosed GD, antithyroid drugs for less than 3 months. The TCR library used RNA extracted from PBMCs. With iRepertoire HTBI primers and Arm-PCR of CDR3 regions, TCR beta libraries were built. TCRdb re-analysed the multiplex PCR reads in MiXCR, keeping a single row per CDR3 protein. The sample contains more than 300,000 distinct CDR3 sequences, around 15% of which appear only once. The sequences come from peripheral blood mononuclear cells (PBMCs), collected at new diagnosis, from a patient treated with antithyroid drugs. All receptors come from a female donor with Graves disease.

To note about this clonotype: This may come from a read error, since a much larger clone is one base off. The J gene is TRBJ2-5, the V gene TRBV12-3 or TRBV12-4; 7 bases are shared with TRBD1. This CDR3 comprises 14 residues. V gave up 10 bases and J gave up 2 bases; unmatched junction bases: 10. The CDR3 bases are TGTGCCACCAGGCTTACGGGACAGCAAGAGACCCAGTACTTC. Its protein is CATRLTGQQETQYF.

This clonotype was picked up many times. CDR3 in amino acids: CASNPGTGNTGELFF. The CDR3 bases are TGTGCCAGCAACCCCGGGACAGGGAACACCGGGGAGCTGTTTTTT. The chain employs TRBV6-1 and TRBJ2-2, with TRBD1 identical over 8 bases. CDR3 length: 15 amino acids. Germline CDR1 and CDR2: MNHNS and SASEGT. Trimming took 7 bases from V and 1 from J; bases not matched to a gene: 5.

This clonotype was seen a few times. The rearrangement joins TRBV4-3 to TRBJ1-3; no reliable D call. The CDR3 has 15 amino acids. Trimming took 1 base from V and 1 from J, leaving 8 bases between them. CDR1 is LGHNA, CDR2 YSLEER, per germline. The CDR3 DNA is TGCGCCAGCAGCCAAGTGTATCAATCTGGAAACACCATATATTTT. Encoded protein: CASSQVYQSGNTIYF.

This clonotype has only a few counts. The chain has TRBV19 and TRBJ1-3, with D possibly matching TRBD1 (6 bases). Trimming took 3 bases from V and 4 from J, leaving 16 bases between them. CDR3 length equals 16 residues. The germline CDR1 and CDR2 sequences are LNHDA and SQIVND (reference sequence). The CDR3: CASSIANGGLGNTIYF. The CDR3 DNA is TGTGCCAGTAGTATCGCTAACGGGGGGCTCGGAAACACCATATATTTT.

In its sample, this clonotype was seen many times. J is TRBJ2-1 and V is TRBV5-1, with TRBD2 matching 8 bases. CDR3 length equals 14 residues. Trimming took 5 bases from V and 10 from J; bases not matched to a gene: 11. Germline CDR1 reads SGHRS; CDR2 reads YFSETQ. The CDR3 DNA reads TGCGCCAGCAGTTCCAAGCCCGGGGGGGCAGAGCAGTTCTTC. Protein: CASSSKPGGAEQFF.

The chain uses TRBV2 and TRBJ2-5, with 13 bases identical to TRBD2. The CDR3 is 18 amino acids. CDR1 SNHLY and CDR2 FYNNEI come from the germline V gene. Germline trimming cut 6 bases from V and 5 bases from J; bases unmatched to any gene: 15. The CDR3 here is CASRVIGLAGVLDETQYF. For the CDR3, the DNA is TGTGCCAGCAGAGTAATCGGACTAGCGGGAGTGCTCGACGAGACCCAGTACTTC. Variable domain in full (rest from reference TRBV2 and TRBJ2-5): EPEVTQTPSHQVTQMGQEVILRCVPISNHLYFYWYRQILGQKVEFLVSFYNNEISEKSEIFDDQFSVERPDGSNFTLKIRSTKLEDSAMYFCASRVIGLAGVLDETQYFGPGTRLLVL.

The J gene is TRBJ1-1, the V gene TRBV5-6; D is unresolved. This CDR3 spans 13 amino acids. CDR1 is SGHDT and CDR2 is YYEEEE in the germline V gene. Trimming stripped 2 bases from V and 3 bases from J, with 8 bases between. CDR3 sequence: CASSFPPDTEAFF. In DNA, the CDR3 is TGTGCCAGCAGCTTTCCCCCTGACACTGAAGCTTTCTTT.

This clonotype was found a few times. The chain has TRBV5-5 and TRBJ1-6, with D maybe TRBD1 (5 bases). The length of the CDR3 is 15 residues. Germline CDR1 reads SGHKS; CDR2 reads YYEKEE (reference sequence). V was clipped by 0 bases and J by 7 bases, with 11 bases between them. This chain's CDR3 is CASSLVQGRNSPLHF. The CDR3 DNA reads as TGTGCCAGCAGCTTGGTGCAGGGTCGCAATTCACCCCTCCACTTT.

Ten or more counts support this clonotype. The chain joins TRBV6-1 to TRBJ2-1, with 7 bases identical to TRBD1. The CDR3 is made up of 17 amino acids. Germline lookup yields CDR1 MNHNS and CDR2 SASEGT. With 6 bases clipped from V and 3 bases from J, the junction kept 14 bases outside the gene matches. DNA of the CDR3: TGTGCCAGCAGCGTCTTTGAGAGGGCAGGGGGCTACAATGAGCAGTTCTTC. Protein: CASSVFERAGGYNEQFF.

The sample holds many counts of this clonotype. The chain joins TRBV5-5 to TRBJ1-2; D is perhaps TRBD1 (5 bases). Germline CDR1 is SGHKS and CDR2 is YYEKEE (reference sequence). The CDR3 is 13 residues long. V was pared by 4 bases and J by 6 bases, with 13 bases between. The CDR3 nucleotides are TGTGCCAGCAGCGTCGGGGCATCGGATGGCTACACCTTC. Its translation is CASSVGASDGYTF.